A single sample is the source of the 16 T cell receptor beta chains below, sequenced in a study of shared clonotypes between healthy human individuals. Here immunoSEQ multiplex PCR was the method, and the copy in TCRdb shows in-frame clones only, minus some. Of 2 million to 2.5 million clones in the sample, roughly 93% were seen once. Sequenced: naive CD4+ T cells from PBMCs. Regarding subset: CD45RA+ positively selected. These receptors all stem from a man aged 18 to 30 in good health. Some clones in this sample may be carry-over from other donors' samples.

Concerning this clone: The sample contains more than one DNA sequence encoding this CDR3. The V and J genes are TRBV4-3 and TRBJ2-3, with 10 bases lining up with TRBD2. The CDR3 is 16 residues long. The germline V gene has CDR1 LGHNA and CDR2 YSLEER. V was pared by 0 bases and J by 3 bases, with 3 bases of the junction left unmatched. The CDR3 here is CASSQDLAGGTDTQYF. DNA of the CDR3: TGCGCCAGCAGCCAAGATTTAGCGGGAGGAACAGATACGCAGTATTTT.

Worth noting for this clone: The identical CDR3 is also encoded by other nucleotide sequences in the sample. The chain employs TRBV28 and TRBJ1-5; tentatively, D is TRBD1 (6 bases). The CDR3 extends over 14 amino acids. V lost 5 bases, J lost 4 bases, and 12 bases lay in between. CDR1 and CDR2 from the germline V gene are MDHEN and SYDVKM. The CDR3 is CASSRGGGNQPQHF. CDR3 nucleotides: TGTGCCAGCAGTCGAGGGGGGGGGAATCAGCCCCAGCATTTT.

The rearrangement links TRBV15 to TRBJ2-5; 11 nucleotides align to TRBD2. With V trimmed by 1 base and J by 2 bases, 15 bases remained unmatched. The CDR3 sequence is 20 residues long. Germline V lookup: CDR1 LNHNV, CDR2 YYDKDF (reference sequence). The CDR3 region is CATSRGFVVAGGPGQETQYF. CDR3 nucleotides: TGTGCCACCAGCAGAGGGTTCGTGGTAGCGGGAGGGCCGGGTCAAGAGACCCAGTACTTC.

CDR3 region: CASSSGRTGERGTQYF. The CDR3 bases are TGTGCCAGTAGTAGCGGTCGAACAGGGGAAAGGGGTACGCAGTATTTT. The chain is built from TRBV19 and TRBJ2-3, with 7 bases matching TRBD1. Germline trimming cut 4 bases from V and 8 bases from J; bases unmatched to any gene: 15. The CDR3 has 16 residues. Per germline, CDR1 LNHDA and CDR2 SQIVND (reference sequence).

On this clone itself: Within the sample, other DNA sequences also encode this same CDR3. CDR3 coding DNA: TGCGCCAGCAGCTTGCGTCCGAACACTGAAGCTTTCTTT. It is translated as CASSLRPNTEAFF. The chain joins TRBV5-1 to TRBJ1-1; no clear D gene. CDR3 length equals 13 residues. Germline values: CDR1 SGHRS, CDR2 YFSETQ. V shed 1 base and J shed 1 base, with 5 bases lying between them.

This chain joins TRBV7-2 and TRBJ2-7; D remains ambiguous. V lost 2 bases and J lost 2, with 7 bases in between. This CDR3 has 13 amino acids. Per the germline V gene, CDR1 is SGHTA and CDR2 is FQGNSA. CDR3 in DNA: TGTGCCAGCAGCTTAATGCCCCCCTACGAGCAGTACTTC. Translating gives CASSLMPPYEQYF.

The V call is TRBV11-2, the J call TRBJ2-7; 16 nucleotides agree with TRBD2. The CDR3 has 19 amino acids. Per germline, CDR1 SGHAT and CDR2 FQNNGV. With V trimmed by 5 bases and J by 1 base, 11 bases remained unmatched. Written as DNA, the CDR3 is TGTGCCAGCAGCATTCGCTTGGGACTAGCGGGAGGGCCATCCTACGAGCAGTACTTC. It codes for CASSIRLGLAGGPSYEQYF.

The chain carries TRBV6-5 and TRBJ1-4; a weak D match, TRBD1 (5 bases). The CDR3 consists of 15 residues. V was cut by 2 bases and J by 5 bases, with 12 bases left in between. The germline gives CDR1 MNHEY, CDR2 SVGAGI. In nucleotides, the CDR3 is TGTGCCAGCAGTTACAGGACGGAGGGGAATGAAAAACTGTTTTTT. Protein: CASSYRTEGNEKLFF.

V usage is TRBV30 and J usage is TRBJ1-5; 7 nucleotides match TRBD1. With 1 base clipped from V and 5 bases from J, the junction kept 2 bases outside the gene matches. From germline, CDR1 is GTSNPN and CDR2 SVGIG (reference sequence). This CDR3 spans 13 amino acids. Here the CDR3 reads CAWSDDRDQPQHF. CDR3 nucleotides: TGTGCCTGGAGTGACGACAGGGATCAGCCCCAGCATTTT.

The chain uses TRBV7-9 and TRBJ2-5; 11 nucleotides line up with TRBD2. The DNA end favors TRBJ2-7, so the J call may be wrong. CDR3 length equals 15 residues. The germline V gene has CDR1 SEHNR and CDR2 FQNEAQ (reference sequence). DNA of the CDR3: TGTGCCAGCAGCTCGACTAGCGGGACCTCCTACGAGCAGTACTTC. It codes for CASSSTSGTSYEQYF.

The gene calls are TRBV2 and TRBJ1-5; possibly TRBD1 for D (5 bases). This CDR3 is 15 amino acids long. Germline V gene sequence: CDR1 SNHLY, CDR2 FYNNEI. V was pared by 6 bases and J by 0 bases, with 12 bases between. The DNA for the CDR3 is TGTGCCAGCAGGGGACTAACTGATAGCAATCAGCCCCAGCATTTT. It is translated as CASRGLTDSNQPQHF.

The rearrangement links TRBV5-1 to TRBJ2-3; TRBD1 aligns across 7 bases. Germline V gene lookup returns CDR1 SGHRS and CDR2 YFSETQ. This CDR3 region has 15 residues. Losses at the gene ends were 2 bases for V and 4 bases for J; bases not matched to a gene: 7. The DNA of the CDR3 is TGCGCCAGCAGCTTCAATAAACAGGGGCCAGATACGCAGTATTTT. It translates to CASSFNKQGPDTQYF.

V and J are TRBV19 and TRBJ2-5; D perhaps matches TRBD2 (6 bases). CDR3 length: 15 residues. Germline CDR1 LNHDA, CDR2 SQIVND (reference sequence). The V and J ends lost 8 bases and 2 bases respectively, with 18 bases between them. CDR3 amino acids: CASGGFGQRQETQYF. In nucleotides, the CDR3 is TGTGCCAGTGGGGGGTTTGGGCAGCGACAAGAGACCCAGTACTTC.

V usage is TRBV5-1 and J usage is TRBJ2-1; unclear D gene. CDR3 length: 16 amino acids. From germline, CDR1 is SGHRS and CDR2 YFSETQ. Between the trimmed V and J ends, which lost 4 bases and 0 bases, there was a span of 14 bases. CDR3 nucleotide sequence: TGCGCCAGCAGCCTCCGGCCGCCAAACTCCTACAATGAGCAGTTCTTC. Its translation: CASSLRPPNSYNEQFF.

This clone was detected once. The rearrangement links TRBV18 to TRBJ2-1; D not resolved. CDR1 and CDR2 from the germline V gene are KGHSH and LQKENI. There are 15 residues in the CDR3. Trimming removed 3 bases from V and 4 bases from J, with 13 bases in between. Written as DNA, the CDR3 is TGTGCCAGCTCACCGCGAACAGCTACTTACAATGAGCAGTTCTTC. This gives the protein CASSPRTATYNEQFF.

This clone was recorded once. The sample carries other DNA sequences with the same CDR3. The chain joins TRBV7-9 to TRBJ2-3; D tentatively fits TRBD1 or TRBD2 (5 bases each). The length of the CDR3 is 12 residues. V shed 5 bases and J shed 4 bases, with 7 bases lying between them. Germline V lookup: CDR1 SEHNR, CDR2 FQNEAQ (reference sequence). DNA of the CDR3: TGTGCCAGCAGCCCGGGGCCAGATACGCAGTATTTT. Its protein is CASSPGPDTQYF.